Below, one TCR beta chain is given with its context. What this receptor recognizes is not known. Base qualities are not provided; no much larger clone lies one nucleotide away. These data come from a study of T cell repertoires in cytomegalovirus infection (dated by TCRdb to about 2019). Background on the whole study: Alongside well-studied HLA-B-restricted epitopes, the peptide stimulations were aimed at recently identified HLA-C-restricted CMV epitopes, whose presentation resists viral immunomodulation. Donor HLA type was relevant to the analysis, because carriage of CMV infection together with the matching HLA type was indicated by public TCR beta signatures.

CDR1 and CDR2 (SGHDN, FVKESK) derive from the germline V gene. The CDR3 measures 14 amino acids from cysteine to valine. The sequence is cut down to CDR3 DNA, 42 bases in frame from base 1. Here V drops 8 bases and J drops 3 bases, and the junction holds 9 bases not matched to any gene. The treatment or condition label here, explained by the study, means: in vitro stimulation with specific CMV peptide epitopes to enrich CMV-specific T cells. Sequencing was performed on an Illumina HiSeq 1500. TCRdb itself trimmed the public reads at Q25 with fastp, ran MiXCR and retained productive beta chains. Every entry covers one CDR3 protein and lists the most common genes and DNA from its rows. This sample has 700,000 to 850,000 distinct CDR3 sequences in its table, and 30% to 35% of those were observed once. The ten largest clones capture around an eighth of the sample. General study outcomes and caveats: The ex vivo response was dominated by HLA-C-restricted CMV-specific TCR beta clonotypes, and the single most frequent clonotype in two of eight donors was supplied by these HLA-C-restricted clonotypes. Carriers of CMV infection plus the relevant HLA type were discriminated by the cumulative frequency of public TCR beta family members in the study cohort and in an independent approximately 400-donor cohort.

Sequenced here: cultured CD8+ T cells from PBMCs, sampled from culture after CMV antigen stimulation. This receptor was obtained from a human donor in good health (CMV status not recorded). Some clones in this sample may be carry-over from other donors' samples. The V gene is TRBV14 and the J gene is TRBJ2-7; the central 8 bases match TRBD1. The CDR3 region has the sequence CASRQTTGGYEQYV. The nucleotides are TGTGCCAGCCGACAAACTACAGGGGGCTACGAGCAGTACGTC.